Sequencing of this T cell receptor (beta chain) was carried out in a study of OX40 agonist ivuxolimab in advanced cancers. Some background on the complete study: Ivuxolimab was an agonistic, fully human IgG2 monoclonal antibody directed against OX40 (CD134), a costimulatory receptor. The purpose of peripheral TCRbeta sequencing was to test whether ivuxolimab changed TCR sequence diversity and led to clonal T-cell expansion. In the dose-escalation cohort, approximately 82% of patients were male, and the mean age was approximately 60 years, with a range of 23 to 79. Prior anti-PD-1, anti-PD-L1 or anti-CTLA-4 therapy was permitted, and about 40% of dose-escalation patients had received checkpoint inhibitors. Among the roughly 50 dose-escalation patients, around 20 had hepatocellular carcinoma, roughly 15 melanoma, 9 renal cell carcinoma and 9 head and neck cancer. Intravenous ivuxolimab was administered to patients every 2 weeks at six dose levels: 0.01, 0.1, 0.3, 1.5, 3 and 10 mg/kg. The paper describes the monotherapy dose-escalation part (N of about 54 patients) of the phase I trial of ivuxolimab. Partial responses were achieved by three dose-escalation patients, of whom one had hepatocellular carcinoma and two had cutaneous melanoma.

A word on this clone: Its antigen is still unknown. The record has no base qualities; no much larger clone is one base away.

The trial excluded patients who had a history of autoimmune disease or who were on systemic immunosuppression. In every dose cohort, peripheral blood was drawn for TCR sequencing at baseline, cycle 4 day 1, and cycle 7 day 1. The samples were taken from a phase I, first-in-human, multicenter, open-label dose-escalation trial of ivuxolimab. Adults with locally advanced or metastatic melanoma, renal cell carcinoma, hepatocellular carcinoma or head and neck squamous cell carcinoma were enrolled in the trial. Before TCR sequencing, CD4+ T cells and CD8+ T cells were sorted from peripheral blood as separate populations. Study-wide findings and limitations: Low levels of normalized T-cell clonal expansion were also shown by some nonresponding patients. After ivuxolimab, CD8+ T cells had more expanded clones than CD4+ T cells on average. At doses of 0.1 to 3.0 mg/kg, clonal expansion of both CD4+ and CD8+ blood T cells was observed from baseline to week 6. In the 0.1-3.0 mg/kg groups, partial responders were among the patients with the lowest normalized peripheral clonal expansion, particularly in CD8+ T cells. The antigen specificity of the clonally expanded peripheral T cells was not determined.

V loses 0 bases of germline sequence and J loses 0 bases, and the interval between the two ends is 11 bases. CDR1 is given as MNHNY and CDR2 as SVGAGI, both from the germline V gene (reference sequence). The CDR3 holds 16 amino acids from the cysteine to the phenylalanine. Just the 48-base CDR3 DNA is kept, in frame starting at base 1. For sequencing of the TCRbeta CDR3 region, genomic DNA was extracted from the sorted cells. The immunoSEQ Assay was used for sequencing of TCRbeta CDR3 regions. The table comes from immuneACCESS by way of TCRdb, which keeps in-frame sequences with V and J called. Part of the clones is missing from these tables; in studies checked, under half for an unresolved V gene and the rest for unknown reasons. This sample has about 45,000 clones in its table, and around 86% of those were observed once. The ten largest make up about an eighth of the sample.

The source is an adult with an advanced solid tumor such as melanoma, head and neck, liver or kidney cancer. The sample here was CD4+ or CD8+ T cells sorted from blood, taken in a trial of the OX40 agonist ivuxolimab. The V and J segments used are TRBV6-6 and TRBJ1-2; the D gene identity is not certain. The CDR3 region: CASSYSMHATNYGYTF. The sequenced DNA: TGTGCCAGCAGTTACTCGATGCACGCTACTAACTATGGCTACACCTTC.